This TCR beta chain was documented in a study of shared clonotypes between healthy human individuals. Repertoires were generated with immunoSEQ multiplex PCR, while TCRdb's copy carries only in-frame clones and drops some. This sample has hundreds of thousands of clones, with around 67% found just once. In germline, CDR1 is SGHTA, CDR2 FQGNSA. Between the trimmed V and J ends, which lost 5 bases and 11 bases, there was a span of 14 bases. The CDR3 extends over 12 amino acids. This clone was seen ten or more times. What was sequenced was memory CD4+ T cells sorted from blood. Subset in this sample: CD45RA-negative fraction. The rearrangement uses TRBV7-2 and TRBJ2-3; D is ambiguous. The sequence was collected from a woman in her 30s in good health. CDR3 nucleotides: TGTGCCAGCAGCGGGTATTTGGATGAGCAGTATTTT. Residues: CASSGYLDEQYF.